The clone carrying this TCR beta chain was recorded many times. Its antigen remains unidentified. Unique molecular identifiers were built into the TCRbeta library. One entry per CDR3 protein results from TCRdb running MiXCR on the PCR reads. The table lists about 200,000 distinct CDR3 sequences, approximately 7% of them singletons. This record comes from a study of T-cell reconstitution after alpha-beta-depleted transplantation in children. Overall study findings and caveats: About two months after transplant, alpha-beta T cells reportedly came from several hundred expanded graft clones.

The sequence was obtained from a boy between 2 and 10 years old with acute lymphoblastic leukemia, due to receive a stem cell transplant. The sequencing here drew on PBMCs, taken before TCRalphabeta/CD19-depleted stem cell transplant.

CDR3 DNA sequence: TGTGCCAGCAGTGGACAGGACGGGACTGAAGCTTTCTTT. Its translation is CASSGQDGTEAFF. The chain carries TRBV6-1 and TRBJ1-1; TRBD1 is a possible D gene (6 bases). V lost 4 bases and J 5 bases, leaving 11 bases between the germline ends. Germline CDR1 is MNHNS and CDR2 is SASEGT. This CDR3 has 13 residues.